A selection of T cell receptor beta chains follows, all from one sample in a study of T cell responses to AZD1222 COVID-19 vaccine. Profiling relied on immunoSEQ multiplex PCR, and the TCRdb table lists in-frame clones only, not all of them. The table has over 95,000 clones, around 85% seen once; the top ten hold 11% to 15%. The sample here was peripheral blood, taken 28 days after the second AZD1222 dose. These receptor sequences come from an adult who received the AZD1222 COVID-19 vaccine. CDR3s include the opening cysteine and the closing phenylalanine or tryptophan. Fields, in order: V gene, D gene, J gene, clone size, CDR3 protein, CDR3 DNA. A D gene is named only where the DNA matches it firmly. Clone sizes are given selectively: once, few, many, or a class where the clone is expanded.

TRBV11-2	TRBD1	TRBJ1-2	NA	CASSLGDREDGYTF	TGTGCCAGCAGCTTAGGGGACAGGGAGGATGGCTACACCTTC
TRBV3-1/TRBV3-2	NA	TRBJ2-3	few	CASSQGGVSGDTQYF	TGTGCCAGCAGCCAAGGAGGGGTCAGTGGGGATACGCAGTATTTT
TRBV5-4	NA	TRBJ2-1	NA	CASSLEGSPAYNEQFF	TGTGCCAGCAGCTTGGAAGGGAGTCCCGCCTACAATGAGCAGTTCTTC
TRBV9	NA	TRBJ1-5	NA	CASSTPMRDLREGSQPQHF	TGTGCCAGCAGCACCCCCATGAGGGATCTTCGAGAGGGCTCTCAGCCCCAGCATTTT
TRBV7-2	TRBD2	TRBJ2-3	once	CASSPKRASGRARRDTQYF	TGTGCCAGCAGCCCAAAAAGGGCTAGCGGGAGGGCCCGTAGAGATACGCAGTATTTT
TRBV2	NA	TRBJ1-3	NA	CASSADSYSGNTIYF	TGTGCCAGCAGTGCCGACAGCTACTCTGGAAACACCATATATTTT
TRBV9	NA	TRBJ1-5	medium-sized	CASSAGGEWQPQHF	TGTGCCAGCAGCGCCGGGGGAGAGTGGCAGCCCCAGCATTTT
TRBV6-5	NA	TRBJ2-6	NA	CASSSPKNRGANVLTF	TGTGCCAGCAGTTCACCCAAAAACCGTGGGGCCAACGTCCTGACTTTC
TRBV2	NA	TRBJ1-5	NA	CASTNGGYQPQHF	TGTGCCAGCACAAATGGGGGTTATCAGCCCCAGCATTTT
TRBV6-5	NA	TRBJ1-1	few	CASSYFSGTTEAFF	TGTGCCAGCAGTTACTTCTCAGGGACCACTGAAGCTTTCTTT
TRBV5-1	NA	TRBJ2-2	NA	CASSLGRTDTGELFF	TGCGCCAGCAGCTTGGGGAGGACCGACACCGGGGAGCTGTTTTTT
TRBV19	NA	TRBJ1-4	NA	CASSGVQPNEKLFF	TGTGCCAGTAGTGGCGTCCAGCCTAATGAAAAACTGTTTTTT
TRBV4-1	TRBD2	TRBJ2-7	NA	CASSQRAGGTYEQYF	TGCGCCAGCAGCCAAAGAGCGGGGGGCACTTACGAGCAGTACTTC
TRBV5-1	NA	TRBJ2-3	once	CASSLEKGTDTQYF	TGCGCCAGCAGCTTGGAAAAGGGCACAGATACGCAGTATTTT
TRBV9	NA	TRBJ2-5	NA	CASSVATGPRGGETQYF	TGTGCCAGCAGCGTAGCTACGGGGCCGAGGGGGGGAGAGACCCAGTACTTC
TRBV4-1	NA	TRBJ2-1	few	CASSQEGGLYNEQFF	TGCGCCAGCAGCCAAGAAGGGGGACTTTACAATGAGCAGTTCTTC
TRBV6-5	NA	TRBJ1-2	many	CASSYTSGFGFYGYTF	TGTGCCAGCAGTTACACCTCTGGTTTCGGATTCTATGGCTACACCTTC
TRBV27	TRBD1	TRBJ2-7	NA	CASSLSPTGIQEQYF	TGTGCCAGCAGTTTATCCCCGACAGGGATCCAGGAGCAGTACTTC
TRBV10-3	NA	TRBJ2-3	NA	CAISEKGGTPADTQYF	TGTGCCATCAGTGAGAAGGGGGGAACGCCTGCCGATACGCAGTATTTT
TRBV6-4	NA	TRBJ1-3	NA	CASEAYRRNTIYF	TGTGCCAGCGAAGCCTATAGGAGAAACACCATATATTTT
TRBV3-1/TRBV3-2	NA	TRBJ1-6	NA	CASSPDSYSNSPLHF	TGTGCCAGCAGCCCCGACAGTTATAGTAATTCACCCCTCCACTTT
TRBV7-9	NA	TRBJ1-4	NA	CASSFPEANEKLFF	TGTGCCAGCAGCTTCCCTGAGGCTAATGAAAAACTGTTTTTT
TRBV5-4	NA	TRBJ1-4	NA	CASSFGVGRGANEKLFF	TGTGCCAGCAGCTTTGGAGTAGGACGGGGGGCTAATGAAAAACTGTTTTTT
TRBV6-5	NA	TRBJ1-5	NA	CASRGDLTQPQHF	TGTGCCAGCAGGGGGGACTTAACTCAGCCCCAGCATTTT
TRBV3-1/TRBV3-2	TRBD2	TRBJ2-1	NA	CASSQLLASPIHEQFF	TGTGCCAGCAGCCAATTACTAGCGTCGCCCATCCATGAGCAGTTCTTC
TRBV19	NA	TRBJ2-2	NA	CASRGGGPGELFF	TGTGCCAGTCGGGGAGGGGGCCCCGGGGAGCTGTTTTTT
TRBV11-1	NA	TRBJ2-3	NA	CASSLGGAQYF	TGTGCCAGCAGCTTGGGTGGGGCGCAGTATTTT
TRBV9	NA	TRBJ1-4	NA	CASSGGGDRRANEKLFF	TGTGCCAGCAGCGGGGGAGGTGACCGTCGGGCTAATGAAAAACTGTTTTTT
TRBV7-9	NA	TRBJ2-1	NA	CASSLTYLGGNEQFF	TGTGCCAGCAGCTTAACTTACCTCGGGGGCAATGAGCAGTTCTTC
TRBV9	TRBD2	TRBJ2-3	NA	CASSVGVSGGRTDTQYF	TGTGCCAGCAGCGTAGGGGTTAGCGGGGGGCGCACAGATACGCAGTATTTT
TRBV6-5	NA	TRBJ1-5	NA	CASSYSGYGNQPQHF	TGTGCCAGCAGTTACAGCGGGTATGGCAATCAGCCCCAGCATTTT
TRBV6-5	NA	TRBJ1-2	NA	CASIETKFLGYTF	TGTGCCAGCATCGAGACGAAGTTTTTGGGCTACACCTTC
TRBV28	NA	TRBJ2-2	once	CASSLNKYGELFF	TGTGCCAGCAGTTTAAATAAGTACGGGGAGCTGTTTTTT
TRBV28	NA	TRBJ2-7	few	CASSFVPKGLGVYEQYF	TGTGCCAGCAGTTTTGTTCCAAAGGGACTTGGCGTCTACGAGCAGTACTTC
TRBV24-1	NA	TRBJ2-3	NA	CATSDPGFDTQYF	TGTGCCACCAGTGATCCAGGGTTCGATACGCAGTATTTT
TRBV11-2	TRBD2	TRBJ2-1	few	CASSRRIGLVAGGINEQFF	TGTGCCAGCAGCCGTAGGATCGGCTTGGTCGCGGGGGGAATCAATGAGCAGTTCTTC
TRBV11-2	NA	TRBJ1-2	NA	CASSFGYTNYGYTF	TGTGCCAGCAGCTTCGGATATACTAACTATGGCTACACCTTC
TRBV18	NA	TRBJ1-2	NA	CASSPLDGYTF	TGTGCCAGCTCACCACTGGATGGCTACACCTTC
TRBV19	NA	TRBJ2-1	many	CASSNPLFAGSYNEQFF	TGTGCCAGTAGTAATCCTCTCTTCGCGGGTTCCTACAATGAGCAGTTCTTC
TRBV30	NA	TRBJ1-2	NA	CAWSPGQFYGYTF	TGTGCCTGGAGTCCTGGACAGTTCTATGGCTACACCTTC
TRBV28	NA	TRBJ1-6	NA	CASSPPRSEASPLHF	TGTGCCAGCAGTCCCCCTCGATCGGAAGCTTCACCCCTCCACTTT
TRBV7-6	TRBD2	TRBJ2-3	NA	CASSSGGTDTQYF	TGTGCCAGTTCTAGCGGGGGGACAGATACGCAGTATTTT
TRBV12-3/TRBV12-4	NA	TRBJ2-7	NA	CASSPLWAHEQYF	TGTGCCAGCAGTCCTCTTTGGGCCCACGAGCAGTACTTC
TRBV9	TRBD2	TRBJ2-5	NA	CASSVGSGGSAETQYF	TGTGCCAGCAGCGTAGGGTCGGGGGGAAGTGCCGAGACCCAGTACTTC
TRBV4-1	NA	TRBJ1-1	NA	CASSQPTANTEAFF	TGCGCCAGCAGCCAGCCGACAGCGAACACTGAAGCTTTCTTT
TRBV2	NA	TRBJ1-6	NA	CASSDAVGPLHF	TGTGCCAGCAGTGACGCCGTGGGGCCACTCCACTTT